These T cell receptor beta chains were read from a single sample in a study of blood T cell repertoires in COVID-19. The data were produced by immunoSEQ multiplex PCR, yet TCRdb's version contains in-frame clones alone and is incomplete. The sample records approximately 190,000 clones, over 80% being singletons. The sequenced sample was peripheral blood. The receptors shown here come from a woman in her forties with acute or convalescent COVID-19. CDR3s include the opening cysteine and the closing phenylalanine or tryptophan. The D gene is left open where the match is weak. Size values are once, few and many counts, or a class for expanded clones, and some rows have none.

J gene,D gene,clone size,V gene,CDR3 DNA,CDR3 protein
TRBJ2-6,.,.,TRBV19,TGTGCCAGTAGTATTTCCCGTCTCCTAGGTTCCCAAACTGGGGCCAACGTCCTGACTTTC,CASSISRLLGSQTGANVLTF
TRBJ2-5,.,few,TRBV5-4,TGTGCCAGCAGCTGGTACAGGGAGTCGGCGACCCAGTACTTC,CASSWYRESATQYF
TRBJ2-7,.,.,TRBV5-4,TGTGCCAGCAGCTTGAATTTGGGCAGCTCCTACGAGCAGTACTTC,CASSLNLGSSYEQYF
TRBJ2-1,TRBD2,.,TRBV10-3,TGTGCCATCGTGTCTAGCGGGGAGTACAATGAGCAGTTCTTC,CAIVSSGEYNEQFF
TRBJ2-7,TRBD2,.,TRBV11-2,TGTGCCAGCAGCGGTAGAACTGGCGGGGGGGACTACGAGCAGTACTTC,CASSGRTGGGDYEQYF
TRBJ1-5,.,.,TRBV25-1,TGTGCCAGCAGTGAATGTGACAGGCCCTCGAGTCAGCCCCAGCATTTT,CASSECDRPSSQPQHF
TRBJ2-7,.,.,TRBV28,TGTGCCAGCAGTCGCCGCAACACCTACGAGCAGTACTTC,CASSRRNTYEQYF
TRBJ2-2,.,.,TRBV27,TGTGCCAGCAGTTTGGGACTTAACACCGGGGAGCTGTTTTTT,CASSLGLNTGELFF
TRBJ1-1,TRBD1,once,TRBV30,TGTGCCGCAGAATCCGGGACAGGCTTCACTGAAGCTTTCTTT,CAAESGTGFTEAFF
TRBJ2-1,TRBD2,.,TRBV19,TGTGCCAGTAGTTCCGGGACTAGCGCCTACAATGAGCAGTTCTTC,CASSSGTSAYNEQFF
TRBJ2-7,TRBD1,.,TRBV27,TGTGCCAGCAGTTTGTACACAGGGGCCCCCTACGAGCAGTACTTC,CASSLYTGAPYEQYF
TRBJ1-5,.,.,TRBV10-3,TGTGCCATCAGTGAATCCCGGGTGACAGGTTATCAGCCCCAGCATTTT,CAISESRVTGYQPQHF
TRBJ2-3,.,.,TRBV11-2,TGTGCCAGCAGCAGAGGGGGCGGGGTGGCAGATACGCAGTATTTT,CASSRGGGVADTQYF
TRBJ2-5,TRBD2,.,TRBV2,TGTGCCAGCCGGAGGTTCGAGTGGGAGGGATACCAAGAGACCCAGTACTTC,CASRRFEWEGYQETQYF
TRBJ1-2,.,.,TRBV27,TGTGCCAGCAGTTCCTCGAGGGGGGGAGGCTACACCTTC,CASSSSRGGGYTF
TRBJ1-1,TRBD1,.,TRBV5-1,TGCGCCAGCAGCTTGCGGCAGCAGGGGGCTGGGAACACTGAAGCTTTCTTT,CASSLRQQGAGNTEAFF
TRBJ1-2,TRBD1,.,TRBV19,TGTGCCAGTAGTATCCAAAGGGGGACAGGGAGTTATGGCTACACCTTC,CASSIQRGTGSYGYTF
TRBJ2-3,.,.,TRBV7-7,TGTGCTAGCAGCTTATCCGCTAGCGCAGCAGATACGCAGTATTTT,CASSLSASAADTQYF
TRBJ1-2,.,.,TRBV12-3/TRBV12-4,TGTGCCAGCACTGCGGGGGTGGCTGGCTACACCTTC,CASTAGVAGYTF
TRBJ1-2,.,.,TRBV14,TGTGCCAGCAGCCAAGCAGGGAAGCATGGCTACACCTTC,CASSQAGKHGYTF
TRBJ2-3,.,.,TRBV7-9,TGTGCCAGCAGCTTAATAAGCGGAAGCACAGATACGCAGTATTTT,CASSLISGSTDTQYF
TRBJ2-3,.,.,TRBV18,TGTGCCAGCTCCGAAAGTGGGTTCGGAGGCACAGATACGCAGTATTTT,CASSESGFGGTDTQYF
TRBJ2-3,TRBD2,.,TRBV2,TGTGCCAGCAGGGGACTAGCGGGAGTTGCAGATACGCAGTATTTT,CASRGLAGVADTQYF
TRBJ1-5,TRBD1,.,TRBV2,TGTGCCAGCAGTGAGGGACAGAACAATCAGCCCCAGCATTTT,CASSEGQNNQPQHF
TRBJ2-1,.,once,TRBV2,TGTGCCAGCAGTGTATTCAATGAGCAGTTCTTC,CASSVFNEQFF
TRBJ2-6,.,.,TRBV24-1,TGTGCCACCAGTGATTCACAAGCAGGGGTTACCAACGTCCTGACTTTC,CATSDSQAGVTNVLTF
TRBJ1-4,.,.,TRBV7-9,TGTGCCAGCAGCTCCCCGGTGTTGCTTCCTGAAAAACTGTTTTTT,CASSSPVLLPEKLFF
TRBJ1-6,.,.,TRBV6-5,TGTGCCAGCAGCGGCCTGGCGGGAAATTCACCCCTCCACTTT,CASSGLAGNSPLHF
TRBJ2-3,TRBD1,.,TRBV9,TGTGCCAGCAGCGTAGAAGGGGGACAGAGCACAGATACGCAGTATTTT,CASSVEGGQSTDTQYF
TRBJ2-7,TRBD1,.,TRBV5-1,TGCGCCAGCAGCTTGGCCTCGGGACAGGCGCCCTACGAGCAGTACTTC,CASSLASGQAPYEQYF
TRBJ1-5,.,few,TRBV2,TGTGCCAGCAGTAGCAATAGCAATCAGCCCCAGCATTTT,CASSSNSNQPQHF
TRBJ2-6,TRBD1,.,TRBV13,TGTGCCAGCAGCTACTCAGGGGGCGCCGGATCTGGGGCCAACGTCCTGACTTTC,CASSYSGGAGSGANVLTF
TRBJ2-1,TRBD1,.,TRBV9,TGTGCCAGCAGCTCTAGGACAGGGGGGGTCGATGAGCAGTTCTTC,CASSSRTGGVDEQFF
TRBJ1-1,.,few,TRBV6-5,TGTGCCAGCAGGGGCATGAACACTGAAGCTTTCTTT,CASRGMNTEAFF
TRBJ2-5,TRBD1,.,TRBV19,TGTGCCAGTAGAAAAGAGGGGGCTAGTGAGACCCAGTACTTC,CASRKEGASETQYF
TRBJ1-2,.,.,TRBV11-2,TGTGCCAGCAGCCCCACGGCTAACTATGGCTACACCTTC,CASSPTANYGYTF
TRBJ2-3,TRBD1,.,TRBV7-3,TGTGCCAGCAGCTTAAGGGGACAGTCCAGCCCAGATACGCAGTATTTT,CASSLRGQSSPDTQYF
TRBJ1-3,.,.,TRBV7-2,TGTGCCAGCAGCTTACCCAGGTATCTGGCGCCCGGAAACACCATATATTTT,CASSLPRYLAPGNTIYF
TRBJ1-6,TRBD1,once,TRBV19,TGTGCCAGTAGTCTTCGACAGGGAAATTCACCCCTCCACTTT,CASSLRQGNSPLHF
TRBJ2-7,.,.,TRBV28,TGTGCCAGCAGTTTATTTTTGGCCCGCCCGGGGACAAACCAAACCTACGAGCAGTACTTC,CASSLFLARPGTNQTYEQYF
TRBJ2-2,TRBD2,.,TRBV5-1,TGCGCCAGCAGCTTGGCGGGACTAGCGGGAGGTGGCACCGGGGAGCTGTTTTTT,CASSLAGLAGGGTGELFF
TRBJ2-6,.,.,TRBV6-4,TGTGCCAGCAGTCCGGGCTCTGGGGCCAACGTCCTGACTTTC,CASSPGSGANVLTF
TRBJ1-2,.,few,TRBV5-1,TGCGCCAGCAGCCCCCGCGGACAGCCTTCCCTCTATGGCTACACCTTC,CASSPRGQPSLYGYTF
TRBJ1-4,TRBD1,few,TRBV6-1,TGTGCCAGCAGTGAACGGCGGACAGGGAATGAAAAACTGTTTTTT,CASSERRTGNEKLFF
TRBJ2-1,.,.,TRBV15,TGTGCCACCAGCAGAGATGGGGCGTCAGGTGAGCAGTTCTTC,CATSRDGASGEQFF
TRBJ2-1,.,.,TRBV28,TGTGCCAGCACCGTTAACCCCAAGAGCTCCTACAATGAGCAGTTCTTC,CASTVNPKSSYNEQFF
TRBJ2-1,.,.,TRBV10-2,TGCACCAGCAGTAAAGCGTTCAGCTCCTACAATGAGCAGTTCTTC,CTSSKAFSSYNEQFF
TRBJ1-4,.,.,TRBV11-1,TGTGCCAGCAGTGAGGGACAAAGGACAACTAATGAAAAACTGTTTTTT,CASSEGQRTTNEKLFF
TRBJ1-2,.,.,TRBV12-3/TRBV12-4,TGTGCCAGCAGTCCAGGGTCTAGCTATGGCTACACCTTC,CASSPGSSYGYTF